This record covers a single T cell receptor (beta chain). As yet, its antigen is unknown. This entry comes from a study of beta chain features in type 1 diabetes. General study points: A possible short-template PCR bias applies equally to patients and controls. At VDJ recombination sites, type 1 diabetes patients had fewer insertions and more deleted nucleotides. A moderate, significant TCRB CDR3 shortening appeared in type 1 diabetes across four CD4+ subsets.

V lost 2 bases and J lost 5, with 11 bases in between. In germline, CDR1 is SGDLS, CDR2 YYNGEE. This CDR3 comprises 13 residues. Expressed TCRB transcripts got sequenced, as all isolated RNA was reverse transcribed. Assay used: immunoSEQ multiplex PCR; TCRdb lists only in-frame clones, some missing. This sample has a few hundred thousand clones, with 9.5% to 12% found just once. The sequencing input was naive CD4+ T cells from blood. The source of this sequence is a woman between 25 and 40 years old in good health. This chain connects TRBV9 to TRBJ2-7; D might be TRBD1 (5 bases). The CDR3 protein is CASSVSPGNEQYF. CDR3 in DNA: TGTGCCAGCAGCGTGTCTCCAGGGAACGAGCAGTACTTC.